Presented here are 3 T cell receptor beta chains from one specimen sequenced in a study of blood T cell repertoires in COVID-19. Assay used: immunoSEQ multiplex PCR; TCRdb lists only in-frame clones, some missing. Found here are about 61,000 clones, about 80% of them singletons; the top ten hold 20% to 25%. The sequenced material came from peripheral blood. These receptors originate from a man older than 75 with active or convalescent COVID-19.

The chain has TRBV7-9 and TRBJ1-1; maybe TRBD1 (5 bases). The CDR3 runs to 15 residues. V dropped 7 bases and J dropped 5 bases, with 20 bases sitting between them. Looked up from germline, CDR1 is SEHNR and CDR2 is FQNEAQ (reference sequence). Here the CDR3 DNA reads TGTGCCAGCATCAAACGCGGGGCGGGGGGAACTGAAGCTTTCTTT. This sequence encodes CASIKRGAGGTEAFF.

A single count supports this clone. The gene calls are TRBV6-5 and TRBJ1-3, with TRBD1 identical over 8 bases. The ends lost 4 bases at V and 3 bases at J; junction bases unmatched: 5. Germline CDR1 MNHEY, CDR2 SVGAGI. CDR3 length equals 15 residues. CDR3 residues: CASSSATGVGNTIYF. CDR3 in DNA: TGTGCCAGCAGTTCAGCGACAGGGGTTGGAAACACCATATATTTT.

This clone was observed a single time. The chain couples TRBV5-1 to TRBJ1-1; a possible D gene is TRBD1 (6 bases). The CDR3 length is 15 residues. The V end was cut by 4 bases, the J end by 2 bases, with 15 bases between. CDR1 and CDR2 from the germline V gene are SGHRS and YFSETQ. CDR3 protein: CASSPGGSLNTEAFF. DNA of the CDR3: TGCGCCAGCAGCCCGGGGGGCAGCTTAAACACTGAAGCTTTCTTT.